The clone carrying this T cell receptor beta chain was counted many times. V was clipped by 6 bases and J by 2 bases; unmatched bases: 6. CDR1 and CDR2 (germline): LGHNA, YSLEER. The CDR3 spans 15 residues. This specimen comes from a study of neurological immune-mediated disorders. TCRdb reprocessed the 5' RACE reads with MiXCR, giving one entry per CDR3 protein. The table includes tens of thousands of distinct CDR3 sequences, more than 2.5% detected once. The rearrangement joins TRBV4-3 to TRBJ2-3, with 9 bases identical to TRBD1. The sequenced sample consisted of PBMCs. The origin of this receptor is a woman younger than 45 with multiple sclerosis. The CDR3 loop is CASSHRGRFTDTQYF. CDR3 bases: TGCGCCAGCAGTCACAGGGGGCGTTTCACAGATACGCAGTATTTT.